The sequence of this T cell receptor (beta chain) was determined in a study of blood T cell repertoires in COVID-19. Profiled with immunoSEQ multiplex PCR; TCRdb holds only in-frame clones, not every one. The sample includes roughly 200,000 clones, approximately 86% seen only once; the top ten take roughly 1.5%. Germline V CDR1 and CDR2: SGHRS, YFSETQ. The CDR3 contains 18 residues. V was pared by 4 bases and J by 0 bases, with 9 bases of the junction left unmatched. The clonotype was recovered from a man between 18 and 35 years old with active or convalescent COVID-19. The rearrangement links TRBV5-1 to TRBJ2-3; 12 bases are a match to TRBD2. The sample taken for sequencing was peripheral blood. This CDR3 reads CASSRQPGTSGSTDTQYF. CDR3 in DNA: TGCGCCAGCAGCCGACAACCCGGGACTAGCGGGAGCACAGATACGCAGTATTTT.